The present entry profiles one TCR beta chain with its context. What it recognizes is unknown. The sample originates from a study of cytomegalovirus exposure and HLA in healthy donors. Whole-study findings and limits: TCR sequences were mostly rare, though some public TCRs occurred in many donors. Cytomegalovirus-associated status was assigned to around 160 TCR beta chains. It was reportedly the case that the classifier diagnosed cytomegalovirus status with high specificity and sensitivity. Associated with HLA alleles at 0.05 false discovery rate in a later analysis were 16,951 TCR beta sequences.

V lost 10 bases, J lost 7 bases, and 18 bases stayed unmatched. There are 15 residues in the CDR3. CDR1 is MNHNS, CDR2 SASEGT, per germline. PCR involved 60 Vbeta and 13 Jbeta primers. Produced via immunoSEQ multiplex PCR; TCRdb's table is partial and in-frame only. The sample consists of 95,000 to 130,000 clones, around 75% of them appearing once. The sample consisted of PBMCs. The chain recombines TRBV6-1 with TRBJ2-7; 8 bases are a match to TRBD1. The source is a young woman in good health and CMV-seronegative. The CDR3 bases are TGTGCCACCACGGGCGGACAGGGCGGTTTTAGGGAGCAGTACTTC. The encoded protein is CATTGGQGGFREQYF.